The 5 T cell receptor beta chains in this list originate from one sample, sequenced in a study of shared clonotypes between healthy human individuals. Some clones are missing from TCRdb's copy, which holds only in-frame ones; the method was immunoSEQ multiplex PCR. The data show about 2.4 million clones, with over 85% seen just once and under 0.15% held by the top ten. Source material: naive CD4+ T cells sorted from blood. Subset noted: CD45RA+ positively selected. The receptors were sampled from a man younger than 30 in good health.

The chain recombines TRBV2 with TRBJ2-2; possibly TRBD1 for D (6 bases). In germline, CDR1 is SNHLY, CDR2 FYNNEI. Deletions cut 6 bases from V and 6 bases from J, with 11 bases between. This CDR3 contains 13 residues. The CDR3 DNA reads TGTGCCAGCAGGAGTCAGGGGTCCGGGGAGCTGTTTTTT. Its translation is CASRSQGSGELFF.

The chain couples TRBV18 to TRBJ1-1; weak D call: TRBD1 (6 bases). Trimming stripped 0 bases from V and 1 base from J, with 15 bases between. This CDR3 contains 17 residues. Germline values: CDR1 KGHSH, CDR2 LQKENI. CDR3 nucleotides: TGTGCCAGCTCACCACCCGACAGGCGAATATCGAACACTGAAGCTTTCTTT. The encoded protein is CASSPPDRRISNTEAFF.

The chain carries TRBV5-6 and TRBJ1-1; D gene unclear. Germline V gene data show CDR1 as SGHDT and CDR2 as YYEEEE. The ends were cut back, 1 base at V and 4 bases at J, with 14 bases in the middle. The CDR3 is 15 residues long. The CDR3 loop is CASSLTDRLGTEAFF. The CDR3, as DNA: TGTGCCAGCAGCTTGACGGATAGATTGGGCACTGAAGCTTTCTTT.

About this clone itself: Other DNA sequences in this sample translate to the same CDR3. Here the CDR3 DNA reads TGTGCCAGCAGCTTGACTAGCGGGTCCTACAATGAGCAGTTCTTC. Its translation is CASSLTSGSYNEQFF. This chain joins TRBV6-5 and TRBJ2-1, with TRBD2 identical over 10 bases. Trimming removed 6 bases from V and 1 base from J; junction bases left unmatched: 3. The CDR3 has 15 amino acids. CDR1 and CDR2 (germline): MNHEY, SVGAGI.

V and J are TRBV6-1 and TRBJ1-1, with D possibly TRBD1 on 5 matching bases. Per the germline V gene, CDR1 is MNHNS and CDR2 is SASEGT. This CDR3 region has 15 residues. V was cut by 2 bases and J by 0 bases, with 10 bases left in between. The CDR3 DNA reads TGTGCCAGCAGTGAAACGGGACCGCTGAACACTGAAGCTTTCTTT. Amino acids: CASSETGPLNTEAFF.